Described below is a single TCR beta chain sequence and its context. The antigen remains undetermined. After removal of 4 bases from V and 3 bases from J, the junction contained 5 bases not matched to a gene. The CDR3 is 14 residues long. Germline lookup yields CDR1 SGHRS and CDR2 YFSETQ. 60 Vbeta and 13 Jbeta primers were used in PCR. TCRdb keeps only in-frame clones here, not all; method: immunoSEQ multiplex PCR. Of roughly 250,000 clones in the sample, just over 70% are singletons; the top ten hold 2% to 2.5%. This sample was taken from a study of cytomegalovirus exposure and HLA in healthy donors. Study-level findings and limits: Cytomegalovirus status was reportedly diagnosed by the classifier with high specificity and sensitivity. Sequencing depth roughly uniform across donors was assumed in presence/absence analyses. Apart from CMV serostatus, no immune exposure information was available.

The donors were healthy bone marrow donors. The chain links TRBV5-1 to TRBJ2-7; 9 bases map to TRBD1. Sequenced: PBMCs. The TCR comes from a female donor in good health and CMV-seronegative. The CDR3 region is CASSTGTGNYEQYF. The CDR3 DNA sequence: TGCGCCAGCAGCACCGGGACAGGGAACTACGAGCAGTACTTC. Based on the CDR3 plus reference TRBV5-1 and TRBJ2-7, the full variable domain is KAGVTQTPRYLIKTRGQQVTLSCSPISGHRSVSWYQQTPGQGLQFLFEYFSETQRNKGNFPGRFSGRQFSNSRSEMNVSTLELGDSALYLCASSTGTGNYEQYFGPGTRLTVT.